A selection of T cell receptor beta chains follows, all from one sample in a study of post-analysis software for immune sequencing data. TCRdb ran MiXCR on the PCR reads and lists one entry per CDR3 protein. The sample holds more than 450,000 distinct CDR3 sequences, approximately 31% seen once. Sequencing used blood. All receptors derive from a girl aged 2-17 years with multiple sclerosis. The CDR3 runs from the conserved cysteine through the conserved F or W. D genes are given only for firm matches. Clone size appears in some rows only: once, few, many, or a class for an expanded clone.

clone size	V gene	J gene	D gene	CDR3 DNA	CDR3 protein
few	TRBV20-1	TRBJ1-2	.	TGCAGTGCTAGAGCAGGGTGGGGCAGCTATGGCTACACCTTC	CSARAGWGSYGYTF
.	TRBV12-1	TRBJ2-2	.	TGTGCCAGCATAACCCTGGACAGGGGTCAGTGCCGGGAGCTGTTTTTT	CASITLDRGQCRELFF
.	TRBV6-5	TRBJ2-3	.	TGTGCCAGCACGGGGGCCGAGTTGGATACGCAGTATTTT	CASTGAELDTQYF
.	TRBV2	TRBJ1-2	TRBD1	TGTGCCAGCAGCGGCGACAGGGTGTACGATGGCTACACCTTC	CASSGDRVYDGYTF
.	TRBV4-1	TRBJ1-1	.	TGCGCCAGCAGGGGGATGGTGGAGTCGAACACTGAAGCTTTCTTT	CASRGMVESNTEAFF
.	TRBV6-6	TRBJ2-3	.	TGTGCCAGCAGCCCTCTCCGGCGGGGCACAGATACGCAGTATTTT	CASSPLRRGTDTQYF
.	TRBV6-1	TRBJ2-1	TRBD2	TGTGCCCGCAGTAACAGCGGGGGGCTTTCCTACAATGAGCAGTTCTTC	CARSNSGGLSYNEQFF
few	TRBV20-1	TRBJ2-5	TRBD2	TGCAGTGCTGGCGCGTCTAGCGGGGAGGGGACCCAGTACTTC	CSAGASSGEGTQYF
few	TRBV20-1	TRBJ1-4	.	TGCAGTGCTTGCCGGGACTTAAGGGAAAAACTGTTTTTT	CSACRDLREKLFF
.	TRBV29-1	TRBJ1-1	.	TGCAGCGCCTCGAACACTGAAGCTTTCTTT	CSASNTEAFF
many	TRBV9	TRBJ2-7	.	TGTGCCAGCAGCGCCGGGACTGGTACCTACGAGCAGTACTTC	CASSAGTGTYEQYF
once	TRBV4-1	TRBJ1-2	TRBD1	TGCGCCAGCAGCCAAGGACAGGGAGGGGGTCTGAAGGCTGACTACACCTTC	CASSQGQGGGLKADYTF
few	TRBV24-1	TRBJ2-1	TRBD1	TGTGCCACCAGTGCCGCCGGACAGGGCAATGAGCAGTTCTTC	CATSAAGQGNEQFF
few	TRBV28	TRBJ2-3	TRBD2	TGTGCCAGCATTGCGGGGGGCATCCCTAACCGAGATACGCAGTATTTT	CASIAGGIPNRDTQYF
few	TRBV6-5	TRBJ1-1	TRBD1	TGTGCCAGCAGATCACAGGGGAGAACTGAAGCTTTCTTT	CASRSQGRTEAFF
.	TRBV14	TRBJ1-2	TRBD1	TGTGCCAGCAGCCCAGGGGACAGAACTAACTATGGCTACACCTTC	CASSPGDRTNYGYTF
.	TRBV11-1	TRBJ2-1	.	TGTGCCAGCAGCCGCGTGGGCCACTCCTACAATGGGCAGTTCTTC	CASSRVGHSYNGQFF
.	TRBV5-1	TRBJ1-1	.	TGCGCCAGCAGCTTAACGGGCAGTTTGAACACTGAAGCTTTCTTT	CASSLTGSLNTEAFF
few	TRBV10-3	TRBJ2-7	.	TGTGCCATCAGTCCAAGGGACGAGCAGTACTTC	CAISPRDEQYF
.	TRBV29-1	TRBJ1-1	.	TGCAGCGTTGTAGTGATTATGAACACTGAAGCTTTCTTT	CSVVVIMNTEAFF
few	TRBV12-3/TRBV12-4	TRBJ1-1	.	TGTGCCAGCAGTTCTGACAGCTACGAAGTAAACACTGAAGCTTTCTTT	CASSSDSYEVNTEAFF
.	TRBV20-1	TRBJ2-1	.	TGCAGTGCTAGCTGGCAGGAATACAATGAGCAGTTCTTC	CSASWQEYNEQFF
many	TRBV20-1	TRBJ1-2	.	TGCAGTGCTTTCCCGCGGGGAAGCTATGGCTACACCTTC	CSAFPRGSYGYTF
few	TRBV20-1	TRBJ1-6	.	TGCAGTGCTAGAGATCGACAGGCGACGCGGTATTCACCCCTCCACTTT	CSARDRQATRYSPLHF
.	TRBV4-1	TRBJ2-3	TRBD2	TGCGCCAGCAGCCAAGATAGCGGGGGGTACAGCACAGATACGCAGTATTTT	CASSQDSGGYSTDTQYF
.	TRBV7-3	TRBJ1-2	.	TGTGCCAGCAGCTTGCAGGGCAATCGAGCCGTCTATGGCTACACCTTC	CASSLQGNRAVYGYTF
few	TRBV5-1	TRBJ2-5	TRBD2	TGCGCCAGCAGCCCGACTAGCCGCCCAGAGACCCAGTACTTC	CASSPTSRPETQYF
.	TRBV3-1	TRBJ2-5	.	TGTGCCAGCAGCCACACTAGAGGGCACGAGACCCAGTACTTC	CASSHTRGHETQYF
few	TRBV3-1	TRBJ2-3	.	TGTGCCAGCGTAAATGGCGGCACAGATACGCAGTATTTT	CASVNGGTDTQYF
.	TRBV5-1	TRBJ2-3	.	TGCGCCAGCAGCTTGGGGGTACATACGCAGTATTTT	CASSLGVHTQYF
many	TRBV20-1	TRBJ2-7	.	TGCAGTGCTAGAGATCTCGTGGGCATGGGGTCCTACGAGCAGTACTTC	CSARDLVGMGSYEQYF
.	TRBV7-3	TRBJ2-7	TRBD2	TGTGCCAGCAGCTTATTCTTCCTAGCGGGGGAGACCTACGAGCAGTACTTC	CASSLFFLAGETYEQYF
few	TRBV29-1	TRBJ1-1	TRBD1	TGCAGCGTTGAAGGACCAGGACAGGGAGTTCGGACTGAAGCTTTCTTT	CSVEGPGQGVRTEAFF
.	TRBV5-1	TRBJ1-2	.	TGCGCCAGCAGCTTGGAGACACTCCGCGCTAACTATGGCTACACCTTC	CASSLETLRANYGYTF
.	TRBV6-6	TRBJ2-5	.	TGTGCCAGCAGCCTAGGTTTGCGGGAAGGGACTGAGACCCAGTACTTC	CASSLGLREGTETQYF
.	TRBV20-1	TRBJ2-3	.	TGCAGTGCTAGAGATTCGCGGCCCACAGATACGCAGTATTTT	CSARDSRPTDTQYF
.	TRBV12-3/TRBV12-4	TRBJ2-1	TRBD2	TGTGCCAGCACCGGCGAGCGGGGGTCCTACAATGAGCAGTTCTTC	CASTGERGSYNEQFF
many	TRBV7-8	TRBJ2-7	TRBD2	TGTGCCAGCAGCTTAGCTGGACTAGCGGGAAACGAGCAGTACTTC	CASSLAGLAGNEQYF
few	TRBV6-5	TRBJ2-7	TRBD1	TGTGCCAGCAGGCGCCAACAGGGGGCCTACGAGCAGTACTTC	CASRRQQGAYEQYF
few	TRBV5-4	TRBJ1-2	.	TGTGCCAGCAGCTTGGACGGCATTCTCGACTATGGCTACACCTTC	CASSLDGILDYGYTF
.	TRBV7-9	TRBJ1-5	TRBD1	TGTGCCAGCAGCCACGGAGGGGTTCAGGGGGAAAGGTTCAATCAGCCCCAGCATTTT	CASSHGGVQGERFNQPQHF
.	TRBV27	TRBJ1-4	.	TGTGCCAGCAGTTTAGGACCACCGTTGGATGAAAAACTGTTTTTT	CASSLGPPLDEKLFF
few	TRBV20-1	TRBJ2-4	.	TGCAGTGCCCAACGGGGACAAAGGAACATTCAGTACTTC	CSAQRGQRNIQYF
.	TRBV5-5	TRBJ1-1	.	TGTGCCAGCAGAACGACAAGTGGGACTGAAGCTTTCTTT	CASRTTSGTEAFF
.	TRBV5-1	TRBJ2-1	TRBD1	TGCGCCAGCGGACAGGGATCCTACAATGAGCAGTTCTTC	CASGQGSYNEQFF
few	TRBV6-5	TRBJ1-2	.	TGTGCCAGCAGTCCTCCAAAGACAGGTAGCTATGGCTACACCTTC	CASSPPKTGSYGYTF
.	TRBV5-1	TRBJ1-2	.	TGCGCCAGCAGCTCCAGTGTGGGGCAGGACTATGGCTACACCTTC	CASSSSVGQDYGYTF
few	TRBV3-1	TRBJ2-1	.	TGTGCCAGCAGCCCATTCTTACGGGGGAACAATGAGCAGTTCTTC	CASSPFLRGNNEQFF
.	TRBV10-3	TRBJ1-5	.	TGTGCCACCAAACGGACGGAAAGCAATCAGCCCCAGCATTTT	CATKRTESNQPQHF
.	TRBV20-1	TRBJ1-2	TRBD1	TGCAGTGCTAGAGAACGGGACAGGGGGAGAGATGGCTACACCTTC	CSARERDRGRDGYTF